This T cell receptor beta chain was obtained from a study of T cell responses to AZD1222 COVID-19 vaccine. Profiling relied on immunoSEQ multiplex PCR, and the TCRdb table lists in-frame clones only, not all of them. The sample comprises approximately 89,000 clones, under 95% of which are singletons, and 3.5% to 5% rests with the top ten. Findings and caveats of the study: Epitopes outside B.1.351 and B.1.1.7 mutated regions reportedly drew nearly half of spike TCRs.

The CDR3 spans 13 residues. The V gene lost 1 base and the J gene lost 7 bases, with 8 bases spanning the gap. CDR1 and CDR2 from the germline V gene are LNHNV and YYDKDF (reference sequence). To note about this clone: Its antigen is still unknown.

The rearrangement links TRBV15 to TRBJ1-5; the D is unclear. Sample: peripheral blood, taken on day 0 of MenACWY control vaccination. The sequence derives from an adult in good health. The CDR3 sequence: CATSRAREQPQHF. CDR3 nucleotides: TGTGCCACCAGCAGAGCTAGGGAGCAGCCCCAGCATTTT.